The clone carrying this T cell receptor (beta chain) appeared once. Trimming took 5 bases from V and 5 from J; bases not matched to a gene: 12. Germline V gene sequence: CDR1 MGHRA, CDR2 YSYEKL. The CDR3 extends over 16 amino acids. This sample was included in a study of blood T cell repertoires in COVID-19. At the level of the study: From T cells, B-cell-depleted T cells, or PBMCs came the material, which was cDNA or gDNA.

Study processing details: Reference gene primers were amplified, and this amplification served to estimate nucleated cell counts. Profiled with immunoSEQ multiplex PCR; TCRdb holds only in-frame clones, not every one. V and J calls plus clone size are reproduced from that table; the DNA served to infer D and trimming. Among some 250,000 clones listed, approximately 90% were seen once. The sequence derives from a human donor in a cohort exposed to, infected with or recovered from COVID-19 (not recorded which). The donor label of this sample is uncertain. The sequenced sample consisted of PBMCs or T cells enriched from blood (not recorded which). This chain connects TRBV4-1 to TRBJ1-5, with TRBD1 matching 7 bases. DNA of the CDR3: TGCGCCAGCAGCTTTTCACAGGGGTGGGGAGATCAGCCCCAGCATTTT. This sequence encodes CASSFSQGWGDQPQHF.